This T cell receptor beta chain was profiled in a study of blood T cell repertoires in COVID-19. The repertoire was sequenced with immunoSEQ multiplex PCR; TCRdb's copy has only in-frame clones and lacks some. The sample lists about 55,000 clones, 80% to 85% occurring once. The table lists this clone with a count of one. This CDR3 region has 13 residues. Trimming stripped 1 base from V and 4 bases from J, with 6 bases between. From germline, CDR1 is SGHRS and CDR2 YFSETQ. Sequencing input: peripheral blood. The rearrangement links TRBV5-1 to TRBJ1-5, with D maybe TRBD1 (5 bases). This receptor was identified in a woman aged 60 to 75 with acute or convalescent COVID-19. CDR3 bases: TGCGCCAGCAGCTTGTCAGGGAATCAGCCCCAGCATTTT. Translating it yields CASSLSGNQPQHF.